This T cell receptor (beta chain) was sequenced during a study of patients and donors after allogeneic stem cell transplantation. The CDR3 is made up of 16 amino acids. CDR1 is SGHAT, CDR2 FQNNGV, per germline. The V gene lost 1 base and the J gene lost 0 bases, with 10 bases spanning the gap. This clonotype came up a few times. TCRdb re-called the RT-PCR reads through MiXCR, storing one row per CDR3 protein. The top ten clones hold roughly 6% of a sample with more than 850,000 distinct CDR3 sequences, roughly 18% of them seen once. The source is a human donor who was either an allogeneic HSCT recipient or a stem cell or donor lymphocyte infusion donor (not recorded which). It is not recorded whose cells these are; they may come from a transplant donor. The source material was blood, either unsorted or a sorted T cell fraction (not recorded which). This chain uses TRBV11-2 with TRBJ1-3; no clear D gene. CDR3 region: CASSLVWRISGNTIYF. The CDR3, as DNA: TGTGCCAGCAGCTTAGTGTGGCGGATCTCTGGAAACACCATATATTTT.